The T cell receptor (beta chain) described here comes from a study of T cells in tuberculosis. The CDR3 spans 16 residues. Germline values: CDR1 LGHNA, CDR2 YSLEER. With respect to this clone: The antigen is undetermined. At one end the junction does not follow the germline gene, possibly because of a read error.

Measured with immunoSEQ multiplex PCR; TCRdb has only the in-frame clones, and not every one. This repertoire shows tens of thousands of clones, about 90% found once; its top ten account for around 6.1%. Findings and limits, study-wide: Active tuberculosis cases were adults; controls were adolescents. A GMM-specific repertoire classifier reached roughly 86% accuracy, AUROC 0.85 to 0.95.

The rearrangement joins TRBV4-3 to TRBJ1-2, with D tentatively TRBD1 (6 bases). Sequencing was carried out using PBMCs. The sequence was obtained from a donor between 10 and 35 years old with latent tuberculosis or without tuberculosis infection. The CDR3, as DNA: TGCGCCAGCAGTCAAGGGGGTGGACGGAGGAACTATGGCTACACCTTC. Residues: CASSQGGGRRNYGYTF.